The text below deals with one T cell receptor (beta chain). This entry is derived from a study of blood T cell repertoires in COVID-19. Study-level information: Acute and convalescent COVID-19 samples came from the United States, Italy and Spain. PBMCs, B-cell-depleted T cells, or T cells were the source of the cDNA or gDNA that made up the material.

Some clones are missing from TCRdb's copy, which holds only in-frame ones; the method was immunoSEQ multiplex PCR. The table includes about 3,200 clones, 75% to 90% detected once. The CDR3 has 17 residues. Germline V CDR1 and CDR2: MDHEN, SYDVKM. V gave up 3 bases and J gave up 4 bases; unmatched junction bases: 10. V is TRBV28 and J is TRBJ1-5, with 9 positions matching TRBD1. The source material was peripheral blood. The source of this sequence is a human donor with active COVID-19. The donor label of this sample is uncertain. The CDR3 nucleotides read TGTGCCAGCAGTTTGATAGCGGGACAGGGTAAAAATCAGCCCCAGCATTTT. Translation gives CASSLIAGQGKNQPQHF.